This is a list of T cell receptor beta chains from one sample in a study of T-cell reconstitution after alpha-beta-depleted transplantation in children. TCRdb analysed the PCR reads with MiXCR anew, one entry per CDR3 protein. Counted here are around 450,000 distinct CDR3 sequences, about 11% occurring once; the ten biggest clones make up about 2.1%. Sequenced here: PBMCs, sampled before TCRalphabeta/CD19-depleted stem cell transplant. The receptors derive from a child aged 2-15 years with inherited bone marrow failure, due to receive a stem cell transplant. CDR3s include the opening cysteine and the closing phenylalanine or tryptophan. The D gene is left open where the match is weak. Clone size is given for some rows only: seen once, a few or many times, or a class if the clone is expanded.

D,size,J,V,DNA,CDR3
-,many,TRBJ2-5,TRBV6-2/TRBV6-3,TGTGCCAGCAGTGTCCAAGGCGCCAATGGAGAGACCCAGTACTTC,CASSVQGANGETQYF
TRBD2,many,TRBJ2-4,TRBV5-1,TGCGCCAGCAGCTTGGCCACAGGTAGCGGGAGGGCCATTCAGTACTTC,CASSLATGSGRAIQYF
TRBD2,few,TRBJ2-1,TRBV19,TGTGCCAGTAGTGTTCCGGGACTAGCGGGATACTCCTACAATGAGCAGTTCTTC,CASSVPGLAGYSYNEQFF
-,many,TRBJ2-3,TRBV7-2,TGTGCCAGCAAGGTTCGGGGACTGACAGATACGCAGTATTTT,CASKVRGLTDTQYF
TRBD2,few,TRBJ2-7,TRBV27,TGTGCCAGCCAGGTTCGAAGCGGGAGCAGAAACGAGCAGTACTTC,CASQVRSGSRNEQYF
-,many,TRBJ1-1,TRBV27,TGTGCCAGCATGACCTTGAACACTGAAGCTTTCTTT,CASMTLNTEAFF
TRBD1,few,TRBJ1-2,TRBV20-1,TGCAGTGCGCGACTTGGCAGGGGGCGAAGGATTGAGTATGGCTACACCTTC,CSARLGRGRRIEYGYTF
-,many,TRBJ2-1,TRBV6-4,TGTGCCAGCAGTGTTGGGGGAGGAGACAATGAGCAGTTCTTC,CASSVGGGDNEQFF
TRBD2,many,TRBJ2-1,TRBV5-1,TGCGCCAGCAGCCCCTATCTAGCGGGTTCCTACAATGAGCAGTTCTTC,CASSPYLAGSYNEQFF
TRBD2,-,TRBJ2-7,TRBV11-2,TGTGCCAGCAGCTTAGGTCGGGCGGGAGGCGTCTTAATAAGCTCCTACGAGCAGTACTTC,CASSLGRAGGVLISSYEQYF